This T cell receptor beta chain originates from a study of tissue T cells after allogeneic stem cell transplantation. General study results and limits: Motif-based clustering found tissue-specific repertoire signatures shared across patients, though few clones were shared.

For this clone: What it binds is unknown. The gene symbols are mouse symbols. Coverage ceases 1 residue before the CDR3 finishes, and the germline J gene fills in the end. This sample includes further DNA sequences coding for the same CDR3.

Method: immunoSEQ multiplex PCR; TCRdb's copy keeps in-frame clones and lacks some. This table holds about 21,000 clones, roughly two thirds found once. Germline-derived CDR1 and CDR2 are NSHNY and SYGAGN. This CDR3 region has 14 residues. J gave up 2 bases and V 7 bases, and 3 bases lay outside the gene matches. The sequenced material came from blood. The chain couples TRBV13-1 to TRBJ1-4, with 9 bases lining up with TRBD1. The sequence was collected from a female BALB/c mouse in good health. MHC haplotype: H2-d. CDR3 bases read: TGTGCCAGCTCCGGGACAGGGTCCAACGAAAGATTATTT. Translation gives CASSGTGSNERLF. The CDR3 in full is CASSGTGSNERLFF. The complete variable domain, with remaining parts taken from reference TRBV13-1 and TRBJ1-4, reads EAAVTQSPRNKVTVTGGNVTLSCRQTNSHNYMYWYRQDTGHGLRLIHYSYGAGNLRIGDVPDGYKATRTTQEDFFLLLELASPSQTSLYFCASSGTGSNERLFFGHGTKLSVL.